Given below is one TCR beta chain in context. The ends lost 4 bases at V and 2 bases at J; junction bases unmatched: 13. CDR1 is SGHVS, CDR2 FQNEAQ, per germline. CDR3 size: 17 residues. Primers for the PCR totalled 60 Vbeta and 13 Jbeta. Source study methods: As a later analysis found, there were 80 million or so unique TCR beta chains, of which some 9.9 million were shared. Measured with immunoSEQ multiplex PCR; TCRdb has only the in-frame clones, and not every one. That table is the source of V, J and clone size, and D and trimming were worked out from the DNA. Of about 110,000 clones in the sample, roughly 80% were seen once. This record comes from a study of cytomegalovirus exposure and HLA in healthy donors.

V is TRBV7-8 and J is TRBJ2-7; 8 nucleotides align to TRBD1. The TCR comes from a woman in her 30s in good health and CMV-seronegative. The sequencing input was PBMCs. The CDR3: CASSSYLVRQGTYEQYF. DNA of the CDR3: TGTGCCAGCAGCTCCTATCTAGTAAGACAGGGGACCTACGAGCAGTACTTC.